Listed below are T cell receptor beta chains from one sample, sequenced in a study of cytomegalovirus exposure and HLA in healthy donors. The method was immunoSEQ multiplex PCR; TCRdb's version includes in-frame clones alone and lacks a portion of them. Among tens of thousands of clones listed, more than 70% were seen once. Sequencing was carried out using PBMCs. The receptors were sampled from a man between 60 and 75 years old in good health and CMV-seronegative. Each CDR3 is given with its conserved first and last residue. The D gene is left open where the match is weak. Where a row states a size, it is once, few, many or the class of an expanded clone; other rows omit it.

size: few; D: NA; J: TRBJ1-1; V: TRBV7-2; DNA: TGTGCCAGCAGCCATCCAGGGCCTATCACTGAAGCTTTCTTT; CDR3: CASSHPGPITEAFF
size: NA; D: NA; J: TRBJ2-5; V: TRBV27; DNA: TGTGCCAGCAGTTTTTTCGGGGGGCAAAAAGAGACCCAGTACTTC; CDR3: CASSFFGGQKETQYF
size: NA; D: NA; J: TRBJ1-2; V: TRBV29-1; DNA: TGCAGCGTCCGAACGGGTTTCTATGGCTACACCTTC; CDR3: CSVRTGFYGYTF
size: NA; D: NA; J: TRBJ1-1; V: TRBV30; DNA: TGTGCCTGGAGTGTTGAGACTAACACTGAAGCTTTCTTT; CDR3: CAWSVETNTEAFF
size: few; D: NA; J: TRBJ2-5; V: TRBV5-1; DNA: TGCGCCAGCAGTTTACAGGGCCTCCAAGAGACCCAGTACTTC; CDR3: CASSLQGLQETQYF
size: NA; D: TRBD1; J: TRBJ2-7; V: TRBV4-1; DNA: TGCGCCAGCAGCCAAGAAATGGACAGGGGCACTTACTCCTACGAGCAGTACTTC; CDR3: CASSQEMDRGTYSYEQYF
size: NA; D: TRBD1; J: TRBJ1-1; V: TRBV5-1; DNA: TGCGCCACGGGCCCAGGGGGCGCCGGCACTGAAGCTTTCTTT; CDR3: CATGPGGAGTEAFF
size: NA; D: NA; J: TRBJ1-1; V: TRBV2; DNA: TGTGCCAGCAGACAGGGCACTGAAGCTTTCTTT; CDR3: CASRQGTEAFF
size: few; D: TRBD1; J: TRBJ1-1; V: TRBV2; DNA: TGTGCCAGCGGAAGAGACAGGGGTGCCCGAAATGGAGCTTTCTTT; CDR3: CASGRDRGARNGAFF
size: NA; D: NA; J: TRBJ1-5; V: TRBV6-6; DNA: TGTGCCAGCAGTTACGGCCAGGAAAATCAGCCCCAGCATTTT; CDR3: CASSYGQENQPQHF
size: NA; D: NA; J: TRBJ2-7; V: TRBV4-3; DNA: TGCGCCAGCAGCCAGAAGATCGGGGGTCGGGAGCAGTACTTC; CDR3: CASSQKIGGREQYF
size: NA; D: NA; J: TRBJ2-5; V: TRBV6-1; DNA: TGTGCCAGCAGGGATTTGGGCGCCAAAGAGACCCAGTACTTC; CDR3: CASRDLGAKETQYF
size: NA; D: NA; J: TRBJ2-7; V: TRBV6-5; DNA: TGTGCCAGCAGTGAACCGGGACTCCCATCCTTC; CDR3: CASSEPGLPSF
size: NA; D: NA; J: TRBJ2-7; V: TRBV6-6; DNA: TGTGCCAGCAGTTACGTCGTGGAGGGAAACGAGCAGTACTTC; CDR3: CASSYVVEGNEQYF
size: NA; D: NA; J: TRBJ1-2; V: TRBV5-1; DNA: TGCGCCAGCAGCTCTTCCCCGGCTCTCCGAGGGAACTATGGCTACACCTTC; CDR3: CASSSSPALRGNYGYTF
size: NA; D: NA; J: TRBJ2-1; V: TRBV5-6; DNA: TGTGCCAGCCTTCGGGTCGCGAGCTCCTACAATGAGCAGTTCTTC; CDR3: CASLRVASSYNEQFF
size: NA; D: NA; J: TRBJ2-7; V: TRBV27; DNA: TGTGCCAGCAGTTCAATGGCCCGGGACACCGGTTGGGGCTACGAGCAGTACTTC; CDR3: CASSSMARDTGWGYEQYF
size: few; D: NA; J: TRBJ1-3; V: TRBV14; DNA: TGTGCCAGCGACGCGGGGTCTGGAAACACCATATATTTT; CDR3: CASDAGSGNTIYF
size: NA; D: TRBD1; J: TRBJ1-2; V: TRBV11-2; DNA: TGTGCCAGCAGTGGCGGACAGGGACTCTATGGCTACACCTTC; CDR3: CASSGGQGLYGYTF
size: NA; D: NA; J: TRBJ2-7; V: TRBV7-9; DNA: TGTGCCAGCAGCTTATCTGTGAGCTCCTACGAGCAGTACTTC; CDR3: CASSLSVSSYEQYF
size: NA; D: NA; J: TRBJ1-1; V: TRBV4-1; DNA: TGCGCCAGCAGCCAAGGCCCACAAAACACTGAAGCTTTCTTT; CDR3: CASSQGPQNTEAFF
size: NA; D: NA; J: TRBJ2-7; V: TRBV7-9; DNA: TGTGCCAGCAGCGAATGGACAGCCTACGAGCAGTACTTC; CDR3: CASSEWTAYEQYF
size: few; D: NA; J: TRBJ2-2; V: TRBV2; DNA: TGTGCCAGCAGTGTCTTGAACACCGGGGAGCTGTTTTTT; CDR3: CASSVLNTGELFF
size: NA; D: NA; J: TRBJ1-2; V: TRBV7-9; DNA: TGTGCCAGCAGCCGGGGGGGGCAGGGTCCCCCCTGGGGCTACACCTTC; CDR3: CASSRGGQGPPWGYTF
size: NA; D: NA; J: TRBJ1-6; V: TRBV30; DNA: TGTGCCTGGAGTCTGGACTCACTAGCGAGGAATTCACCCCTCCACTTT; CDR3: CAWSLDSLARNSPLHF
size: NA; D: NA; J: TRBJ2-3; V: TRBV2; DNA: TGTGCCAGCAGTGACCCGGGGGTTGCCTTACCGGGCACAGATACGCAGTATTTT; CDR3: CASSDPGVALPGTDTQYF
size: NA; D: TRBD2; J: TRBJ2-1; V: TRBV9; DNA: TGTGCCAGCAGCCAGGGCGGGGGAGACAATGAGCAGTTCTTC; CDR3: CASSQGGGDNEQFF
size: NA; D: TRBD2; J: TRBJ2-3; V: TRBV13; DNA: TGTGCCAGCAGCCCACCAGGGAGGCCTAGCGGGGCGGCAGATACGCAGTATTTT; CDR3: CASSPPGRPSGAADTQYF